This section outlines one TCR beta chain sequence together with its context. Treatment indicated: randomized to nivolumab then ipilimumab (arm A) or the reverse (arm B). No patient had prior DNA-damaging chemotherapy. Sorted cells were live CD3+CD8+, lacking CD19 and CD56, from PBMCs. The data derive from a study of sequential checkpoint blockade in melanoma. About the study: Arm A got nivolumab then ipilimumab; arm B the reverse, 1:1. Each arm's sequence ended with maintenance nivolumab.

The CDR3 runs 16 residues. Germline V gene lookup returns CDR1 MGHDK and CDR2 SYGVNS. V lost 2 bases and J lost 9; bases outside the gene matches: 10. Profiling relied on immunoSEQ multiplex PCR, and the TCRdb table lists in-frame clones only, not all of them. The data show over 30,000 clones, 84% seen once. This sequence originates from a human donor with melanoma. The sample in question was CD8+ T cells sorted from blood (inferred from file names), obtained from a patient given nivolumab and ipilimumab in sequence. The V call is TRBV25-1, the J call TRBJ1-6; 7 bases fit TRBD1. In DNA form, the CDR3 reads TGTGCCAGCAGTGAAGGGGCCGGACAGGTCGCTTCACCCCTCCACTTT. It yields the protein CASSEGAGQVASPLHF.